This T cell receptor beta chain was identified in a study of OX40 agonist ivuxolimab in advanced cancers. Measured with immunoSEQ multiplex PCR; TCRdb has only the in-frame clones, and not every one. The table includes tens of thousands of clones, approximately 71% detected once. Note on this clone: Its cognate antigen is unknown.

Study-wide results and caveats: Low normalized T-cell clonal expansion was also seen in some nonresponders.

The source of this sequence is an adult with an advanced solid tumor such as melanoma, head and neck, liver or kidney cancer. Sequenced material: CD4+ or CD8+ T cells sorted from blood, taken in a trial of the OX40 agonist ivuxolimab.

The CDR3 bases are TGTGCCACCAGCAGAGATAGGCGAGCGGGACACTACGAGCAGTACTTC. This gives the protein CATSRDRRAGHYEQYF. V is TRBV15 and J is TRBJ2-7, with TRBD2 as a possible D gene (7 bases). V was shortened by 0 bases and J by 3 bases, with 15 bases between the two germline ends. Germline lookup yields CDR1 LNHNV and CDR2 YYDKDF (reference sequence). The CDR3 extends over 16 amino acids.